This T cell receptor beta chain was found in a study of shared clonotypes between healthy human individuals (TCRdb year 2020). Regarding the complete study: A couple of women and a few men aged 18 to 49 years were included in the cohort. To estimate repertoire size and how much clonotypes are shared between individuals, the study performed deep sequencing of blood TCR repertoires from roughly five healthy adults. For each donor, CD4 naive and CD4 memory were each given three plates, CD8 naive was given two plates, and CD8 memory was given one plate. Different laboratories and diverse techniques were used to prepare libraries and sequence TCR repertoires, to increase sequencing depth and limit assay-specific biases. Each donor's leukapheresis produced roughly between roughly 0.85 and 9.5 billion PBMCs.

The CDR3 runs 14 residues from the cysteine to the phenylalanine. CDR3 DNA only is kept here, 42 bases in frame from base 1. From the germline V gene (reference sequence), CDR1 is GTSNPN and CDR2 is SVGIG. V sheds 2 bases and J sheds 0 bases, leaving 8 bases between their ends. Details on this clone: Its antigen specificity is not known. Within one base of it there is no much larger clone, and no base qualities were kept.

Using the deep immunoSEQ assay, TCR CDR3 regions were amplified from genomic DNA by multiplex PCR. Extracted genomic DNA from each cell subset was spread evenly across all wells of several immunoSEQ 96-well plates, with each plate serving as a replicate. For sorted subsets, each replicate PCR was loaded with around 200 ng genomic DNA, equivalent to 32,000 or so T cell genomes. Purified libraries were measured with a Qubit 3.0 fluorometer, size-checked on a Bioanalyzer 2100, and measured again with the KAPA Library Quantification kit. Every immunoSEQ 96-well plate was sequenced on a dedicated single-read 150-cycle Illumina NextSeq 550 flow cell. The authors' analysis ran thus. The immunoSEQ output contained only junctional sequences without quality scores, so filtering could not match that applied to full-length reads. To assign V/J genes and CDR3, sequences were annotated using PyIR, a Python wrapper for IgBLAST v1.9, with IMGT germline references. Any read was removed if the V/J assignment was weak (E-value above 1e-6), the CDR3 was missing, or the read contained stop codons, out-of-frame junctions, or ambiguous translated residues. V3J clonotypes were defined as sequences sharing the same inferred V gene, J gene, and CDR3 amino acid sequence. Percentage overlap between repertoires was calculated by dividing the number of shared unique clonotypes by the size of the smaller repertoire. Repertoire richness was assessed with RTK rarefaction, the Chao1 estimator, and Recon v2.1 estimates of unobserved clonotypes. Generation probabilities for all TCRbeta clonotypes obtained by the gDNA method from a handful of donors were computed using OLGA. TCRdb obtained this table from immuneACCESS and retained in-frame rearrangements with V and J assigned. These tables miss some clones; where compared with another copy, unresolved V genes account for less than half of the shortfall, and the remainder is unexplained. V, J and clone size reflect that table, while D and trimming were determined from the DNA. For this sample there are 190,000 or so clones; approximately 62% appear just once. Jointly, the top ten make up about 9.4% of the sample.

Overall study outcomes, separate from this receptor: Only blood was sampled, and tissue TCR repertoires likely differ from those in blood. Higher generation probabilities were observed for clonotypes shared by all four sorted-subset donors than for non-shared clonotypes. Because the study included a small number of donors, the genetic and exposure-history diversity represented was limited. Naive subsets generally had larger estimated clonotype richness than memory subsets did. Even with the large sequencing depth, rarefaction of the sorted-subset datasets indicated that sequencing was incomplete. Pairwise subsampling indicated that sequencing depth was expected to affect the degree of clonotype sharing among donors. Across a handful of donors, approximately 4.9% of naive CD4, 3% to 3.5% of naive CD8, about 2.3% of memory CD4, and under 0.45% of memory CD8 clonotypes were shared.

Donors were healthy HIV-negative adults with no recently reported acute infections or vaccinations. Only Caucasian adults living in Nashville, Tennessee, USA were represented among the donors. Magnetic negative selection was used to enrich CD4+ T cells, after which naive cells were positively selected on CD45RA and the negative fraction became the memory subset. Blood was obtained by leukapheresis, after which PBMCs were separated by Ficoll-Histopaque density gradient centrifugation and cryopreserved in liquid nitrogen vapor phase. Purity and quantity of every magnetically sorted T cell population were checked by analytical flow cytometry. From each sorted fraction, genomic DNA was isolated and quantified by UV absorbance on a Nanodrop 2000c.

This receptor chain uses TRBV30 and TRBJ2-1, and the D gene may be TRBD1, 6 bases matching. Sequencing was done on a sample of memory CD4+ T cells sorted from blood. Read against the paper, the sample's cell subset or site label means: CD45RA-negative fraction. The receptor comes from a man aged 30 to 45 in good health. The DNA sequence is as follows: TGTGCCTGGAGTAGGGGGAACTCCTACAATGAGCAGTTCTTC. Its coded protein is CAWSRGNSYNEQFF.